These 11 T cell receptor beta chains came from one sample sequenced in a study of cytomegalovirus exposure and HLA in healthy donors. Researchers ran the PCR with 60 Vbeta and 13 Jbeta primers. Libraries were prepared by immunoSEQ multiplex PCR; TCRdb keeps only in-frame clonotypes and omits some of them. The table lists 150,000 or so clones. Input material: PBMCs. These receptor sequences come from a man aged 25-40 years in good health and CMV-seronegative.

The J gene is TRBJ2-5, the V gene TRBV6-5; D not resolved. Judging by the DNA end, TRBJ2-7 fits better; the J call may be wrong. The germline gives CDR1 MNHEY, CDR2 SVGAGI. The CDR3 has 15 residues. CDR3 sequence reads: CASSPLPLSHYEQYF. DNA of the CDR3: TGTGCCAGCAGTCCTTTACCCCTAAGCCACTACGAGCAGTACTTC.

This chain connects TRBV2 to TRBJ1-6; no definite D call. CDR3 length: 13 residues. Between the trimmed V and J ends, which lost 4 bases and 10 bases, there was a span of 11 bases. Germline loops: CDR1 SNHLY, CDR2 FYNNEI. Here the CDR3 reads CASSAMIESPLHF. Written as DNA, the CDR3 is TGTGCCAGCAGTGCGATGATAGAGTCACCCCTCCACTTT.

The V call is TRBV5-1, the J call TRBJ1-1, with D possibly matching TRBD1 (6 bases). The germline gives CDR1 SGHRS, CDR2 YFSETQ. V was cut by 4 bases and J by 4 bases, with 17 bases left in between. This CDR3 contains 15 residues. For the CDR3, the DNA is TGCGCCAGCAGCGCCGGGACAAAGCTTGGCACTGAAGCTTTCTTT. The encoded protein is CASSAGTKLGTEAFF.

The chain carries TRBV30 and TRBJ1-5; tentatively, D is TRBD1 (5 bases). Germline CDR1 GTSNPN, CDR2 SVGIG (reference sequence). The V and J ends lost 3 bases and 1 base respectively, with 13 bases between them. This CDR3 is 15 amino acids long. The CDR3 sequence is CAWSKGDRSNQPQHF. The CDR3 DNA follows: TGTGCCTGGAGCAAAGGGGATCGCAGCAATCAGCCCCAGCATTTT.

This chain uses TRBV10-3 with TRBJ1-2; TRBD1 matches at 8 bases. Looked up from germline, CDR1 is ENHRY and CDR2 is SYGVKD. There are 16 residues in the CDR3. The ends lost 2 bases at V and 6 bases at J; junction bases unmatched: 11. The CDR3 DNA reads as TGTGCCATCAGTGAGGAGGGGGACAGGCTATATCATGGCTACACCTTC. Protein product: CAISEEGDRLYHGYTF.

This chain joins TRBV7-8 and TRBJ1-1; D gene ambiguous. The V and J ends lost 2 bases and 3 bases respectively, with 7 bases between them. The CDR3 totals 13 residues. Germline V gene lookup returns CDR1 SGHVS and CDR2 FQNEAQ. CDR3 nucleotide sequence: TGTGCCAGCAGCTTAAGTCGGGACACTGAAGCTTTCTTT. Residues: CASSLSRDTEAFF.

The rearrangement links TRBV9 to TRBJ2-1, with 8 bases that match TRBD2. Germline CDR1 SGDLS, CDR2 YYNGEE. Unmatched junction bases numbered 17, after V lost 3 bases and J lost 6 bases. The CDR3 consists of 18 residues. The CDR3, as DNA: TGTGCCAGCAGCGCAGGGCTTGGTGGGACTAGGTACGTCAATGAGCAGTTCTTC. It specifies CASSAGLGGTRYVNEQFF.

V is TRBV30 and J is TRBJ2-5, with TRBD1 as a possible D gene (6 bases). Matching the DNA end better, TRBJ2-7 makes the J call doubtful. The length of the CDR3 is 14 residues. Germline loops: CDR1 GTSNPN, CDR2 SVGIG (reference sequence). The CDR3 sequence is CAWSVSQGPYEQYF. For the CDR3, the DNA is TGTGCCTGGAGTGTCTCGCAGGGGCCCTACGAGCAGTACTTC.

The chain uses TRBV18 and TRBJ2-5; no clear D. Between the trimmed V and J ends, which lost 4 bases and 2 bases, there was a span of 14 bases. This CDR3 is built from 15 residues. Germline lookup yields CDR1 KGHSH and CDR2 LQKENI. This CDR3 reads CASSLLQEVQETQYF. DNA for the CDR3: TGTGCCAGCTCACTCTTGCAAGAGGTACAAGAGACCCAGTACTTC.

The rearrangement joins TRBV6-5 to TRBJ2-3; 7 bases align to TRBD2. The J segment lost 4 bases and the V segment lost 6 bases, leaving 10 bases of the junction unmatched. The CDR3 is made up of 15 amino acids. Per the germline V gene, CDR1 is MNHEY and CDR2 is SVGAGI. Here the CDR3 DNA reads TGTGCCAGCAGAGGAAGCGGGATTGGTCCAGATACGCAGTATTTT. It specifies CASRGSGIGPDTQYF.

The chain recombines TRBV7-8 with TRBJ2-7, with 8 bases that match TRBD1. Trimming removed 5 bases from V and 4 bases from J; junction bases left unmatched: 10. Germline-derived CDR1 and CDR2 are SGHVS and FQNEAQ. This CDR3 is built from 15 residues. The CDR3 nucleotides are TGTGCCAGCAGCCTTGGACAGGGAGGAGGGTACGAGCAGTACTTC. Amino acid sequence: CASSLGQGGGYEQYF.